One and the same sample provided the 19 T cell receptor beta chains below, sequenced in a study of T cell responses to AZD1222 COVID-19 vaccine. Assay: immunoSEQ multiplex PCR; the TCRdb copy retains only in-frame clones and omits some. The data hold roughly 110,000 clones, with around nine tenths observed a single time. The specimen was peripheral blood, collected 28 days after the second AZD1222 dose. These receptors were taken from an adult who received the AZD1222 COVID-19 vaccine.

This chain connects TRBV28 to TRBJ2-7, with D perhaps given as TRBD1 or TRBD2 (5 bases each). Germline values: CDR1 MDHEN, CDR2 SYDVKM. Trimming removed 2 bases at V and 4 bases at J, with 9 bases between. The CDR3 totals 13 residues. CDR3 DNA: TGTGCCAGCAGTTTACCGGGACCATACGAGCAGTACTTC. This encodes CASSLPGPYEQYF.

The chain uses TRBV27 and TRBJ1-1; a weak D match, TRBD1 (5 bases). Trimming removed 10 bases at V and 1 base at J, with 13 bases between. This CDR3 is built from 13 residues. Germline-derived CDR1 and CDR2 are MNHEY and SMNVEV (reference sequence). The DNA for the CDR3 is TGTGCCACCCACCCGGGGGGGAACACTGAAGCTTTCTTT. It translates to CATHPGGNTEAFF.

The chain carries TRBV23-1 and TRBJ2-7; TRBD1 agrees at 9 bases. TRBV23-1 is designated an ORF whose function remains uncertain. V lost 4 bases, J lost 9 bases, and 13 bases stayed unmatched. This CDR3 comprises 15 residues. The CDR3 DNA reads as TGCGCCAGCAGTCTACGCCGAAGACAGGGGGGACGGCAGTACTTC. Translating gives CASSLRRRQGGRQYF.

This sequence joins TRBV19 and TRBJ1-1; no clear D gene. CDR1 is LNHDA and CDR2 is SQIVND in the germline V gene (reference sequence). V lost 6 bases, J lost 4 bases, and 12 bases lay in between. The CDR3 loop spans 13 amino acids. The CDR3 is CASRSVGSTEAFF. As DNA, the CDR3 is TGTGCCAGTAGATCGGTTGGAAGCACTGAAGCTTTCTTT.

The CDR3 DNA follows: TGTGCCAGCAGGCAGACTAGCGGGAGCGTGAATGAGCAGTTCTTC. This sequence encodes CASRQTSGSVNEQFF. The J gene is TRBJ2-1, the V gene TRBV2; 12 positions match TRBD2. In germline, CDR1 is SNHLY, CDR2 FYNNEI. CDR3 length: 15 amino acids. V lost 6 bases to trimming and J lost 7 bases; unmatched junction nucleotides: 7.

V and J are TRBV11-3 and TRBJ2-3, with 7 bases matching TRBD2. Germline loops: CDR1 SGHNT, CDR2 YENEEA. V lost 3 bases, J lost 3 bases, and 0 bases stayed unmatched. There are 13 residues in the CDR3. The CDR3 region is CASSFGGTDTQYF. CDR3 DNA sequence: TGTGCCAGCAGCTTCGGGGGGACAGATACGCAGTATTTT.

The count of this clone is one. This chain links TRBV5-1 with TRBJ1-2, with TRBD1 as a possible D gene (5 bases). Trimming cost V 0 bases and J 7 bases, with 13 bases left between them. Looked up from germline, CDR1 is SGHRS and CDR2 is YFSETQ. CDR3 length: 14 amino acids. CDR3 loop: CASSLGVRDAGYTF. As DNA, the CDR3 is TGCGCCAGCAGCTTGGGAGTCAGGGACGCTGGCTACACCTTC.

The chain employs TRBV6-5 and TRBJ1-4; possible D gene TRBD1, 5 bases. The V end was cut by 0 bases, the J end by 10 bases, with 12 bases between. This CDR3 region has 14 residues. CDR1 MNHEY and CDR2 SVGAGI come from the germline V gene. For the CDR3, the DNA is TGTGCCAGCAGTTACTCTCAGGGCCGGGGAAAACTGTTTTTT. This translates into CASSYSQGRGKLFF.

This clone was seen a single time. V gene TRBV7-2 combines with J gene TRBJ2-2; D remains unclear. Germline V gene data show CDR1 as SGHTA and CDR2 as FQGNSA. The ends were cut back, 3 bases at V and 1 base at J, with 6 bases in the middle. The CDR3 is 14 amino acids. The DNA for the CDR3 is TGTGCCAGCAGCTTCTCTAGGAACACCGGGGAGCTGTTTTTT. Amino acids: CASSFSRNTGELFF.

This chain links TRBV5-1 with TRBJ2-7, with D maybe TRBD1 (6 bases). Germline V lookup: CDR1 SGHRS, CDR2 YFSETQ. The CDR3 is made up of 13 amino acids. Trimming took off 0 bases at V and 4 bases at J, with 8 bases between the two ends. The CDR3 bases are TGCGCCAGCAGCTTGGACAGGGCGTACGAGCAGTACTTC. Translation: CASSLDRAYEQYF.

This clone occurred once. J is TRBJ2-5 and V is TRBV28; 11 positions match TRBD2. The CDR3 extends over 17 amino acids. The V gene end was trimmed by 4 bases and the J gene end by 5 bases; junction bases not matched to a gene: 12. Germline V CDR1 and CDR2: MDHEN, SYDVKM. This CDR3 is CASSSRILAGEAETQYF. CDR3 DNA: TGTGCCAGCAGTTCTAGGATACTAGCGGGGGAAGCTGAGACCCAGTACTTC.

J is TRBJ2-2 and V is TRBV5-5, with D unresolved. The CDR3 spans 15 residues. Germline values: CDR1 SGHKS, CDR2 YYEKEE (reference sequence). Trimming removed 2 bases at V and 6 bases at J, with 14 bases between. Here the CDR3 reads CASSFWATRSGELFF. CDR3 bases: TGTGCCAGCAGCTTCTGGGCTACACGGTCCGGGGAGCTGTTTTTT.

The chain carries TRBV10-2 and TRBJ1-2; TRBD1 agrees at 9 bases. V was pared by 3 bases and J by 3 bases, with 14 bases of the junction left unmatched. This CDR3 comprises 18 residues. Germline V gene lookup returns CDR1 WSHSY and CDR2 SAAADI. The CDR3 DNA is TGCGCCAGCAGTGACTCGACAGGGGGTTGGTCCGCTGACTATGGCTACACCTTC. Protein product: CASSDSTGGWSADYGYTF.

This clone was seen a few times. CDR3 coding DNA: TGCGCCAGCAGCTGGGGACAGGGGAACACTGAAGCTTTCTTT. Amino acid sequence: CASSWGQGNTEAFF. The gene calls are TRBV5-1 and TRBJ1-1; 9 bases fit TRBD1. The germline CDR1 and CDR2 sequences are SGHRS and YFSETQ. The ends lost 3 bases at V and 1 base at J; junction bases unmatched: 1. This CDR3 spans 14 amino acids.

The V gene is TRBV21-1, the J gene TRBJ1-5. TRBV21-1 is reported as a pseudogene. The CDR3 covers 12 residues. CDR3 residues: CASPLSNQPQHF. CDR3 nucleotide sequence: TGTGCCAGCCCCTTGAGCAATCAGCCCCAGCATTTT.

The chain carries TRBV29-1 and TRBJ1-2, with D uncertain. V was shortened by 7 bases and J by 1 base, with 10 bases between the two germline ends. The CDR3 is made up of 12 amino acids. In germline, CDR1 is SQVTM, CDR2 ANQGSEA. CDR3 sequence (DNA): TGCAGCGCCTGGGGAGTTAACTATGGCTACACCTTC. The encoded protein is CSAWGVNYGYTF.

This chain uses TRBV28 with TRBJ2-5; D call uncertain. V was cut by 2 bases and J by 4 bases, with 8 bases left in between. CDR1 and CDR2 (germline): MDHEN, SYDVKM. CDR3 length: 13 amino acids. CDR3 sequence: CASSLGKSETQYF. The CDR3 DNA is TGTGCCAGCAGTTTAGGGAAATCAGAGACCCAGTACTTC.

The rearrangement joins TRBV19 to TRBJ2-7, with 10 bases matching TRBD1. Trimming removed 7 bases from V and 3 bases from J; junction bases left unmatched: 9. CDR1 is LNHDA and CDR2 is SQIVND in the germline V gene (reference sequence). CDR3 size: 15 residues. CDR3 nucleotides: TGTGCCAGTACCTTGACGGGACAGGGGCTCTACGAGCAGTACTTC. It codes for CASTLTGQGLYEQYF.

This chain links TRBV19 with TRBJ2-7; no clear D gene. The length of the CDR3 is 15 residues. Deletions cut 1 base from V and 0 bases from J, with 10 bases between. CDR1 is LNHDA, CDR2 SQIVND, per germline (reference sequence). In DNA, the CDR3 is TGTGCCAGTAGTATAGGGACGGAGAGCTCCTACGAGCAGTACTTC. This encodes CASSIGTESSYEQYF.